This is a list of T cell receptor beta chains from one sample in a study of tumor and adjacent non-tumor tissue in lung cancer. From the multiplex PCR reads, TCRdb called clonotypes with MiXCR, one entry per CDR3 protein. Among roughly 70,000 distinct CDR3 sequences listed, around 78% were seen once. The sample was lung tumor tissue. The receptors shown here come from a man aged 55 to 69 with non-small cell lung cancer. CDR3s leave out the opening cysteine and the closing phenylalanine or tryptophan.

cdr3_aa cdr3_length j_call v_call
ASSELAGVTGELF 13 TRBJ2-2 TRBV6-1
SVVPTNIEAF 10 TRBJ1-1 TRBV29-1
ASSIVAEGPGEQF 13 TRBJ2-1 TRBV11-3
SALVGGALQDIQY 13 TRBJ2-5 TRBV20-1
ASSVTGQETQY 11 TRBJ2-5 TRBV10-2
STPNNSYEQY 10 TRBJ2-7 TRBV20-1
SATPSSQETQY 11 TRBJ2-5 TRBV20-1
ASRNRRPTENNEAF 14 TRBJ1-1 TRBV10-2
SKQGCHNEQF 10 TRBJ2-1 TRBV29-1
SAMPVEDAVNTEAF 14 TRBJ1-1 TRBV20-1
ARSTGSGTDTQY 12 TRBJ2-3 TRBV6-5
ASSIIPGLAEYRNTGELF 18 TRBJ2-2 TRBV28
ASSNGTGLTDKQY 13 TRBJ2-3 TRBV11-1
GVEEPHGTSSYEQY 14 TRBJ2-7 TRBV29-1
ASSYPRPGLARVGLDTQY 18 TRBJ2-3 TRBV6-2/TRBV6-3
ASSEESRGQEKLF 13 TRBJ1-4 TRBV10-2
DSSYMTGGYEKY 12 TRBJ2-7 TRBV6-5
TSSFPQRDHHEQF 13 TRBJ2-1 TRBV12-3/TRBV12-4
SATTGEYQPQH 11 TRBJ1-5 TRBV20-1
ACSYGGGPRETQY 13 TRBJ2-5 TRBV6-5
ASSLAGDNEQF 11 TRBJ2-1 TRBV5-1
NVRSLAGGGATDTQY 15 TRBJ2-3 TRBV20-1
ASSSRLTGAGELL 13 TRBJ2-2 TRBV5-4
ASSYGTSDGYI 11 TRBJ1-2 TRBV6-1
ATSDNYEQY 9 TRBJ2-7 TRBV24-1
NVPAWGGELF 10 TRBJ2-2 TRBV29-1
ASSLVHRGANQPQH 14 TRBJ1-5 TRBV11-3
SVGSSGTNVLT 11 TRBJ2-6 TRBV29-1